These 21 T cell receptor beta chains were all obtained from the same sample, sequenced in a study of blood T cell repertoires in COVID-19. Libraries were prepared by immunoSEQ multiplex PCR; TCRdb keeps only in-frame clonotypes and omits some of them. The data show 95,000 to 120,000 clones, with roughly 82% seen just once and about 8.1% held by the top ten. The material sequenced was peripheral blood. Receptors originate from a woman in her thirties or forties with acute or convalescent COVID-19.

This clone was counted a few times. The chain recombines TRBV5-4 with TRBJ1-1; D gene uncertain. V was cut by 0 bases and J by 4 bases, with 7 bases left in between. CDR1 is SGHNT and CDR2 is YYREEE in the germline V gene (reference sequence). CDR3 size: 13 residues. This CDR3 is CASSLGSSTEAFF. The CDR3 nucleotides are TGTGCCAGCAGCTTGGGTAGTTCCACTGAAGCTTTCTTT.

This chain links TRBV10-2 with TRBJ1-2; the match to TRBD1 covers 10 bases. The CDR3 totals 13 residues. Trimming removed 7 bases from V and 3 bases from J; junction bases left unmatched: 2. Looked up from germline, CDR1 is WSHSY and CDR2 is SAAADI. CDR3 DNA: TGCGCCAGCACAGGGACAGGGGACTATGGCTACACCTTC. This sequence encodes CASTGTGDYGYTF.

V gene TRBV20-1 combines with J gene TRBJ2-3; D possibly corresponds to TRBD1 (5 bases). V dropped 3 bases and J dropped 1 base, with 8 bases sitting between them. CDR1 is DFQATT and CDR2 is SNEGSKA in the germline V gene (reference sequence). This CDR3 spans 13 amino acids. Written as DNA, the CDR3 is TGCAGTGCTAGTGGGGCCGGCACAGATACGCAGTATTTT. This encodes CSASGAGTDTQYF.

The chain links TRBV5-5 to TRBJ1-5; the D is unclear. CDR3 length equals 14 residues. Germline values: CDR1 SGHKS, CDR2 YYEKEE (reference sequence). Trimming left V 4 bases short and J 6 bases short, with 14 bases between. CDR3 sequence: CASSRDSFGQPQHF. CDR3 sequence (DNA): TGTGCCAGCAGCCGCGACTCATTTGGTCAGCCCCAGCATTTT. Drawing the rest from reference TRBV5-5 and TRBJ1-5, the complete variable domain is DAGVTQSPTHLIKTRGQQVTLRCSPISGHKSVSWYQQVLGQGPQFIFQYYEKEERGRGNFPDRFSARQFPNYSSELNVNALLLGDSALYLCASSRDSFGQPQHFGDGTRLSIL.

The chain links TRBV12-3 or TRBV12-4 to TRBJ1-2, with D maybe TRBD1 (6 bases). Trimming cost V 6 bases and J 1 base, with 9 bases left between them. The CDR3 is 13 residues long. The CDR3 loop reads CASRLQGNYGYTF. As DNA, the CDR3 is TGTGCCAGCAGACTACAGGGTAACTATGGCTACACCTTC.

The chain employs TRBV2 and TRBJ1-2; tentatively, D is TRBD1 (5 bases). Trimming took off 7 bases at V and 4 bases at J, with 16 bases between the two ends. Per germline, CDR1 SNHLY and CDR2 FYNNEI. This CDR3 region has 14 residues. The CDR3 bases are TGTGCCAGCACTTCCCAGGGATCGGGCTATGGCTACACCTTC. Translating gives CASTSQGSGYGYTF.

The rearrangement uses TRBV6-1 and TRBJ2-3, with 10 bases that match TRBD2. The length of the CDR3 is 16 residues. With 3 bases clipped from V and 5 bases from J, the junction kept 8 bases outside the gene matches. Germline V gives CDR1 MNHNS, CDR2 SASEGT. Written as DNA, the CDR3 is TGTGCCAGCAGTGATCCGCTAGCGGGGGCGGTAGATACGCAGTATTTT. Its protein product is CASSDPLAGAVDTQYF.

V gene TRBV5-4 combines with J gene TRBJ2-7, with 8 bases identical to TRBD1. V dropped 2 bases and J dropped 4; count of bases not matched to a gene: 5. The CDR3 is made up of 14 amino acids. The germline CDR1 and CDR2 sequences are SGHNT and YYREEE (reference sequence). The CDR3 sequence is CASSLQGERYEQYF. The CDR3 DNA follows: TGTGCCAGCAGCTTACAGGGGGAGAGGTACGAGCAGTACTTC.

The chain combines TRBV18 with TRBJ2-2; possible D gene TRBD2, 5 bases. The CDR3 runs 16 residues. Trimming removed 0 bases from V and 7 bases from J, with 15 bases in between. Germline CDR1 KGHSH, CDR2 LQKENI. CDR3 in DNA: TGTGCCAGCTCACCACCGTCGGGAACGGTGGGCGGGGAGCTGTTTTTT. Protein product: CASSPPSGTVGGELFF.

This chain joins TRBV19 and TRBJ1-6; D gene uncertain. This CDR3 comprises 14 residues. Trimming removed 7 bases from V and 0 bases from J, with 7 bases in between. Germline values: CDR1 LNHDA, CDR2 SQIVND (reference sequence). The CDR3 sequence: CASTVSSYNSPLHF. The CDR3 nucleotides read TGTGCCAGTACCGTTAGCTCCTATAATTCACCCCTCCACTTT.

The rearrangement joins TRBV5-8 to TRBJ2-7; 9 positions match TRBD1. Trimming took 2 bases from V and 1 from J; bases not matched to a gene: 4. The CDR3 is made up of 15 amino acids. Germline loops: CDR1 SGHTS, CDR2 YDEGEE. The CDR3 protein is CASSFGQGWSYEQYF. Written as DNA, the CDR3 is TGTGCCAGCAGCTTTGGACAGGGGTGGTCCTACGAGCAGTACTTC. The complete variable domain, with remaining parts taken from reference TRBV5-8 and TRBJ2-7, reads EAGVTQSPTHLIKTRGQQATLRCSPISGHTSVYWYQQALGLGLQFLLWYDEGEERNRGNFPPRFSGRQFPNYSSELNVNALELEDSALYLCASSFGQGWSYEQYFGPGTRLTVT.

V is TRBV5-1 and J is TRBJ2-2; 10 bases agree with TRBD2. Germline V gives CDR1 SGHRS, CDR2 YFSETQ. The CDR3 is 16 amino acids. The V and J ends lost 2 bases and 4 bases, in that order; junction bases with no gene match: 5. This CDR3 reads CASSFGLADTTGELFF. The CDR3 DNA sequence: TGCGCCAGCAGCTTTGGACTAGCGGATACCACCGGGGAGCTGTTTTTT.

The chain uses TRBV21-1 and TRBJ2-7; the table's TRBD2 call for D was not verified on the DNA. TRBV21-1 represents a pseudogene. The CDR3 contains 19 residues. The CDR3, as DNA: TGTGCCAGCAGCAAAGTGGGCGCAATGCCGGGATACCTCCCGGGCGAGCAGTACTTC. It translates to CASSKVGAMPGYLPGEQYF.

The rearrangement joins TRBV2 to TRBJ1-3; TRBD1 might be the D (5 bases). Looked up from germline, CDR1 is SNHLY and CDR2 is FYNNEI. This CDR3 contains 15 residues. V was shortened by 7 bases and J by 0 bases, with 13 bases between the two germline ends. CDR3 nucleotide sequence: TGTGCCAGCATGTATATACAGGTCTCTGGAAACACCATATATTTT. This translates into CASMYIQVSGNTIYF.

The chain joins TRBV25-1 to TRBJ1-5; no clear D gene. Germline lookup yields CDR1 MGHDK and CDR2 SYGVNS. Deletions cut 5 bases from V and 5 bases from J, with 16 bases between. This CDR3 has 15 residues. CDR3: CASSPNGGPDQPQHF. The CDR3 DNA follows: TGTGCCAGCAGTCCGAACGGAGGTCCGGATCAGCCCCAGCATTTT.

This sequence joins TRBV18 and TRBJ1-1; 8 positions agree with TRBD1. The CDR3 is 16 amino acids. V lost 1 base and J lost 3; bases outside the gene matches: 7. The germline V gene has CDR1 KGHSH and CDR2 LQKENI. The CDR3 DNA sequence: TGTGCCAGCTCACCACGGAACTTGGACAGGGACACTGAAGCTTTCTTT. Its translation is CASSPRNLDRDTEAFF. Supplemented by reference TRBV18 and TRBJ1-1, the full variable domain reads NAGVMQNPRHLVRRRGQEARLRCSPMKGHSHVYWYRQLPEEGLKFMVYLQKENIIDESGMPKERFSAEFPKEGPSILRIQQVVRGDSAAYFCASSPRNLDRDTEAFFGQGTRLTVV.

The genes are TRBV7-3 and TRBJ2-1; TRBD1 matches at 7 bases. The CDR3 has 17 amino acids. The J segment lost 5 bases and the V segment lost 6 bases, leaving 16 bases of the junction unmatched. Germline CDR1 and CDR2: SGHTA and FQGTGA. CDR3: CASSLGGYGGAHNEQFF. As DNA, the CDR3 is TGTGCCAGCAGTTTAGGGGGCTATGGGGGCGCCCACAATGAGCAGTTCTTC.

This rearrangement joins TRBV19 to TRBJ2-7, with TRBD1 matching over 12 bases. CDR1 LNHDA and CDR2 SQIVND come from the germline V gene (reference sequence). The length of the CDR3 is 17 residues. The J segment lost 1 base and the V segment lost 6 bases, leaving 10 bases of the junction unmatched. The CDR3: CASRSGPGQGASYEQYF. The CDR3 DNA reads TGTGCCAGTAGGTCCGGGCCGGGACAGGGGGCTTCCTACGAGCAGTACTTC.

Notes on this clone: Different DNA sequences within this sample yield the same CDR3. The chain links TRBV3-1 (or the pseudogene TRBV3-2) to TRBJ1-1; D is perhaps TRBD1 (5 bases). The CDR3 contains 14 residues. Trimming pared 4 bases from V and 2 bases from J, leaving 11 bases between. Germline CDR1 is LGHDT and CDR2 is YNNKEL (reference sequence). CDR3 residues: CASSPRVGNTEAFF. CDR3 nucleotides: TGTGCCAGCAGCCCCAGGGTTGGAAACACTGAAGCTTTCTTT.

The chain recombines TRBV20-1 with TRBJ2-7, with D possibly TRBD1 on 6 matching bases. The CDR3 extends over 11 amino acids. Germline V lookup: CDR1 DFQATT, CDR2 SNEGSKA (reference sequence). The V gene lost 4 bases and the J gene lost 10 bases, with 14 bases spanning the gap. The CDR3 nucleotides read TGCAGTGCTATATCAGGGGTCGTCCAGTACTTC. Translated: CSAISGVVQYF.

J is TRBJ1-2 and V is TRBV3-1 (or the pseudogene TRBV3-2); a weak D match, TRBD1 (6 bases). Trimming left V 1 base short and J 5 bases short, with 11 bases between. Germline values: CDR1 LGHDT, CDR2 YNNKEL (reference sequence). The CDR3 loop spans 14 amino acids. DNA for the CDR3: TGTGCCAGCAGCCAAGGGACAGCTACTTATGGCTACACCTTC. Amino acids: CASSQGTATYGYTF.